This T cell receptor beta chain was captured in a study of cytomegalovirus exposure and HLA in healthy donors. General observations from the study: The number of N-insertions in an Asian-associated ancestry cluster was reportedly below the roughly 670-donor mean in a later analysis.

For this clone: Its matching antigen is unknown.

It was with 60 Vbeta and 13 Jbeta primers that the PCR ran. Libraries were prepared by immunoSEQ multiplex PCR; TCRdb keeps only in-frame clonotypes and omits some of them. Recorded for this sample: about 42,000 clones. Germline CDR1 and CDR2: KGHSH and LQKENI. The CDR3 consists of 12 residues. V was shortened by 3 bases and J by 5 bases, with 7 bases between the two germline ends. Likely unrecorded immune exposures existed in these nominally healthy donors. V usage is TRBV18 and J usage is TRBJ2-5; no firm D call. What was sequenced was PBMCs. This sequence was found in a man younger than 45 in good health and CMV-seronegative. CDR3 sequence (DNA): TGTGCCAGCTCACCCTCAGGCGAGACCCAGTACTTC. It codes for CASSPSGETQYF.